This TCR beta chain comes out of a study of CD8 T cells in ankylosing spondylitis. Broader study findings: Ankylosing spondylitis blood appeared to carry a characteristic TCR beta motif of several highly homologous variants. Existing reports had already noted some motif variants in reactive arthritis synovial fluid and blood. Clones linked to disease were reported to show significant enrichment in matched ankylosing spondylitis synovial fluid. CD8+ cells made up the disease-linked clones, which were relatively rare in peripheral blood.

This clonotype occurred once. Its antigen is unidentified. The junction and the germline gene differ at one end; a read error may be behind it. This CDR3 is 12 amino acids long. Germline lookup yields CDR1 DFQATT and CDR2 SNEGSKA (reference sequence). Libraries for TCR beta were made by quantitative 5'-RACE with molecular barcodes. Each CDR3 protein is one row after TCRdb ran MiXCR on the 5' RACE reads. The table shows hundreds of thousands of distinct CDR3 sequences, with about 24% occurring only once. This chain connects TRBV20-1 to TRBJ1-2; the D is unclear. The TCR comes from a male donor with ankylosing spondylitis. The sequencing sample was made of blood, either unsorted or a sorted T cell fraction (not recorded which). The CDR3 sequence is CSGRLGSYGYTF. The CDR3 nucleotides are TGCAGTGGTAGATTGGGGTCCTATGGCTACACCTTC.